This paragraph covers one T cell receptor beta chain sequence. What antigen it recognizes has not been identified. Per-base qualities were not stored, and no clone one base away is much larger. The data belong to a study of blood T cell repertoires in COVID-19 (dated by TCRdb to the early 2020s). General notes on the study: Collaborator samples came from the United States, Italy and Spain and covered acute and convalescent phases of COVID-19. The prospective study material was composed of cDNA or gDNA derived from T cells, B-cell-depleted T cells, or PBMCs. The samples were drawn from the first 160 participants of the ongoing ImmuneRACE study and from 950 to 1,500 subjects provided by 6 global collaborators. The repertoires were made available in a free public database intended to serve as a resource for research on the immune response to SARS-CoV-2. HLA class I and class II types, where available, came from metadata supplied by the sample provider rather than from assay-based typing. Subjects who had been exposed to COVID-19, were actively infected with it, or had recovered from it provided the deeply sampled blood TCRbeta repertoires that made up the dataset. The sample metadata nearly always contained a de-identified subject ID, COVID-19 status, age in years and sex. Broader findings and caveats from the paper: The amount of clinical and demographic metadata varied by source and participant and was provided uncurated.

Collaborating institutions collected whole blood in K2EDTA tubes following their own protocols. For TCRbeta analysis, collaborators shipped samples in one of three forms: frozen whole blood, isolated PBMCs, or DNA extracted from either of those sample types. TCRbeta CDR3 regions were amplified from genomic DNA by means of the immunoSEQ Assay, a bias-controlled multiplex PCR. The published analysis was carried out like this. The number of nucleated cells in each sample was estimated from the amplification of reference gene primers within the assay. To quantify the absolute abundance of each unique TCRbeta CDR3 rearrangement, sequence reads were collapsed and filtered. For each sample, productive Simpson clonality was calculated by taking the square root of Simpson's diversity index across productive rearrangements. Entries here come from immuneACCESS through TCRdb and include only in-frame sequences with V and J called. Some clones fail to appear in such tables; in the studies checked, an unresolved V gene covers under half of the shortfall, and the cause of the remainder is unknown. V, J and clone size reflect that table, while D and trimming were determined from the DNA. This sample is represented by 200,000 to 300,000 clones; 86% of them were singletons. The ten largest clones add up to approximately 2% of the sample.

The germline V gene yields SGHDT for CDR1 and YYEEEE for CDR2. The CDR3 has 15 amino acids, counting the end cysteine and phenylalanine. Only the CDR3 region is kept as DNA, spanning 45 bases read in frame from base 1. Ends trimmed: V by 5 bases, J by 2 bases; bases unmatched to a gene: 9. The sample comprised peripheral blood. The clonotype comes from a man aged 25-45 years with active or convalescent COVID-19. The chain is made from TRBV5-6 and TRBJ2-7; 8 bases in the middle match TRBD2. The DNA is TGTGCCAGCAGATCCGGGAGGGGGACCCCCTACGAGCAGTACTTC. Its protein is CASRSGRGTPYEQYF.